A single sample is the source of the 18 T cell receptor beta chains below, sequenced in a study of breast tumors, draining lymph nodes, adjacent tissues. TCRdb called the multiplex PCR reads again in MiXCR, with one record for every CDR3 protein. The table has about 180,000 distinct CDR3 sequences, roughly 30% seen once; the top ten hold around 4.1%. The lymph nodes were axillary draining lymph nodes from breast cancer patients. Sequencing used axillary lymph node tissue. These receptors came from a female donor with breast cancer. Some clones in this sample may be carry-over from other donors' samples.

In its sample, this clonotype was seen many times. The chain carries TRBV5-6 and TRBJ2-7; 10 nucleotides agree with TRBD1. The CDR3 has 16 residues. Germline V gene lookup returns CDR1 SGHDT and CDR2 YYEEEE. J lost 0 bases, V lost 5 bases, and 8 bases had no gene match. The CDR3 is CASSRGQGTSSYEQYF. DNA for the CDR3: TGTGCCAGCAGTAGGGGACAGGGGACCTCCTCCTACGAGCAGTACTTC.

The sample holds many counts of this clonotype. This chain joins TRBV12-3 or TRBV12-4 and TRBJ2-2; D is unresolved. Deletions cut 5 bases from V and 5 bases from J, with 6 bases between. This CDR3 is built from 12 residues. CDR3 DNA sequence: TGTGCCAGCAGTATAGATACCGGGGAGCTGTTTTTT. The encoded protein is CASSIDTGELFF.

In this sample, this clonotype turned up many times. The V and J genes are TRBV4-1 and TRBJ2-1; D ambiguous. V lost 4 bases, J lost 6 bases, and 10 bases lay in between. The CDR3 runs 13 residues. Germline V gives CDR1 MGHRA, CDR2 YSYEKL. CDR3 in amino acids: CASSLDKFNEQFF. The CDR3 DNA follows: TGCGCCAGCAGCCTAGACAAATTCAATGAGCAGTTCTTC.

This clonotype was seen many times. In DNA form, the CDR3 reads TGTGCCAGCAGTGAGTCCGGGGGAAGGAACACTGAAGCTTTCTTT. Its translation: CASSESGGRNTEAFF. The rearrangement links TRBV6-1 to TRBJ1-1; a weak D match, TRBD1 (5 bases). Germline V lookup: CDR1 MNHNS, CDR2 SASEGT. Trimming removed 3 bases from V and 1 base from J, with 12 bases in between. This CDR3 comprises 15 residues.

This clonotype occurred many times. The gene calls are TRBV20-1 and TRBJ2-2; the match to TRBD2 covers 9 bases. The V segment lost 3 bases and the J segment 1 base; nucleotides outside the gene matches: 0. CDR1 is DFQATT and CDR2 is SNEGSKA in the germline V gene (reference sequence). The CDR3 totals 14 residues. For the CDR3, the DNA is TGCAGTGCTAGTAGCGGGGGGAACACCGGGGAGCTGTTTTTT. Its translation: CSASSGGNTGELFF.

Worth noting for this clonotype: A much larger clonotype is one base distant, so this may be a read error. This chain joins TRBV20-1 and TRBJ1-2, with 10 bases fitting TRBD1. V dropped 5 bases and J dropped 3; count of bases not matched to a gene: 12. The V gene's germline CDR1 is DFQATT and CDR2 SNEGSKA (reference sequence). CDR3 length equals 16 residues. The CDR3 nucleotides read TGCAGTGCTGCCGGGACAGGGGTGTATCCGTACTATGGCTACACCTTC. Encoded protein: CSAAGTGVYPYYGYTF.

This clonotype occurred a few times. The chain recombines TRBV6-6 with TRBJ2-7; D remains unclear. Germline V gene sequence: CDR1 MNHNY, CDR2 SVGAGI (reference sequence). V was cut by 5 bases and J by 2 bases, with 16 bases left in between. The CDR3 extends over 15 amino acids. This chain's CDR3 is CASSRGLAPPYEQYF. The CDR3, as DNA: TGTGCCAGCAGTCGCGGTCTCGCTCCCCCCTACGAGCAGTACTTC.

This clonotype showed up many times. The chain carries TRBV12-3 or TRBV12-4 and TRBJ2-1, with unresolved D. V was trimmed by 4 bases and J by 5 bases, leaving 6 bases between them. The CDR3 covers 12 residues. CDR3 DNA sequence: TGTGCCAGCAGTTCCTTACACAATGAGCAGTTCTTC. It specifies CASSSLHNEQFF.

As regards this clonotype: It may be a read error: a sequence one base away is much more abundant. The chain has TRBV20-1 and TRBJ2-3, with 11 nucleotides matching TRBD1. The CDR3 has 16 amino acids. The J segment lost 5 bases and the V segment lost 5 bases, leaving 12 bases of the junction unmatched. Germline V gene lookup returns CDR1 DFQATT and CDR2 SNEGSKA (reference sequence). The CDR3: CSAPSRGQGVGDTQYF. CDR3 nucleotides: TGCAGTGCTCCGTCGAGGGGACAGGGGGTAGGAGATACGCAGTATTTT.

This clonotype has at least ten counts. This sequence joins TRBV2 and TRBJ1-5, with D possibly being TRBD1 (6 bases). V lost 6 bases to trimming and J lost 4 bases, with 10 bases between them. Per the germline V gene, CDR1 is SNHLY and CDR2 is FYNNEI. This CDR3 spans 13 amino acids. The CDR3 loop is CASRTGQNQPQHF. In DNA, the CDR3 is TGTGCCAGCAGAACAGGACAGAATCAGCCCCAGCATTTT.

This clonotype was recorded at least ten times. The rearrangement links TRBV7-3 to TRBJ2-3; D may be TRBD2 (6 bases). Trimming stripped 2 bases from V and 10 bases from J, with 13 bases between. The germline V gene encodes CDR1 SGHTA and CDR2 FQGTGA. CDR3 length equals 13 residues. As DNA, the CDR3 is TGTGCCAGCAGCTTATCCTCTAGCGCCCCGCAGTATTTT. Translating gives CASSLSSSAPQYF.

This clonotype was seen repeatedly, ten times or more. The chain couples TRBV4-2 to TRBJ1-4; possible D gene TRBD1, 5 bases. The V and J ends lost 2 bases and 4 bases respectively, with 14 bases between them. This CDR3 has 16 residues. Germline-derived CDR1 and CDR2 are LGHNA and YNFKEQ. This CDR3 reads CASSQHGRGNNEKLFF. CDR3 DNA sequence: TGTGCCAGCAGCCAACATGGGAGGGGAAATAATGAAAAACTGTTTTTT.

Concerning this clonotype: A clone one base away is much larger, so this may be a read error. Since no conserved phenylalanine or tryptophan closes the CDR3, a read error is the likely cause. The genes are TRBV20-1 and TRBJ2-1, with D hard to call. V shed 3 bases and J shed 6 bases, with 3 bases lying between them. The CDR3 spans 10 residues. Germline V gene data show CDR1 as DFQATT and CDR2 as SNEGSKA (reference sequence). CDR3 nucleotide sequence: TGCAGTGCTAGGTTCAATGAGCAGTTCTCC. This encodes CSARFNEQFS.

Points on this clonotype: Germline is not matched at one junction end, which may reflect a read error. J is TRBJ1-6 and V is TRBV9; 8 bases are a match to TRBD1. Germline assignment: CDR1 SGDLS and CDR2 YYNGEE. The CDR3 is 17 amino acids. The DNA for the CDR3 is TGCGCCAGCAGCCCTGGTGGACAGGGCGCGATGGTTTCACCCCTCCACTTT. The encoded protein is CASSPGGQGAMVSPLHF.

There are many counts of this clonotype. This chain connects TRBV6-1 to TRBJ2-3; maybe TRBD2 (6 bases). Trimming pared 2 bases from V and 2 bases from J, leaving 8 bases between. Germline-derived CDR1 and CDR2 are MNHNS and SASEGT. The CDR3 has 14 amino acids. The CDR3 loop reads CASSERTNTDTQYF. Here the CDR3 DNA reads TGTGCCAGCAGTGAACGGACTAACACAGATACGCAGTATTTT.

Many counts were recorded for this clonotype. The chain links TRBV20-1 to TRBJ2-1, with 10 bases that match TRBD2. The germline gives CDR1 DFQATT, CDR2 SNEGSKA (reference sequence). With 5 bases clipped from V and 3 bases from J, the junction kept 7 bases outside the gene matches. CDR3 length: 15 residues. This CDR3 is CSALPGTSVYNEQFF. The CDR3 region has the DNA TGCAGTGCTCTGCCGGGGACTAGCGTCTACAATGAGCAGTTCTTC.

With respect to this clonotype: Germline and junction disagree at one end, which may indicate a read error. The chain uses TRBV6-2 or TRBV6-3 and TRBJ2-7; 8 bases match TRBD1. CDR1 and CDR2 from the germline V gene are MNHEY and SVGEGT. The CDR3 runs to 16 residues. This chain's CDR3 is CASSHSVTGGDYEQYF. In DNA, the CDR3 is TGTGCCAGCAGTCACTCGGTAACAGGGGGTGACTACGAGCAGTACTTC.

This clonotype has at least ten counts. This chain uses TRBV2 with TRBJ1-2; the D gene is possibly TRBD1 (6 bases). There are 14 residues in the CDR3. V gave up 4 bases and J gave up 6 bases, with 15 bases separating them. Germline CDR1 reads SNHLY; CDR2 reads FYNNEI. As DNA, the CDR3 is TGTGCCAGCAGTGTAATACGGGGGCGGGATGGCTACACCTTC. Amino acid sequence: CASSVIRGRDGYTF.